This TCR beta chain was recorded in a study of cytomegalovirus exposure and HLA in healthy donors. General study points: An analysis done earlier found most TCR beta V segments productive about 87% or about 30% of the time. Investigators reported under 200 TCR beta chains as tied to cytomegalovirus. Compared with the approximately 670-donor mean, an Asian-associated ancestry cluster reportedly had fewer N-insertions, according to a later analysis.

PCR used 60 Vbeta primers and 13 Jbeta primers. Using immunoSEQ multiplex PCR, the repertoire was profiled, and TCRdb retains in-frame clones only, with some absent. The sample consists of about 140,000 clones, 70% to 85% of them appearing once. CDR3 size: 15 residues. J lost 7 bases, V lost 5 bases, and 5 bases had no gene match. Germline lookup yields CDR1 SGHAT and CDR2 FQNNGV. About this clone itself: Its antigen remains unknown.

The clonotype was recovered from a woman in her 40s in good health and CMV-seronegative. Sequencing was performed on PBMCs. The gene calls are TRBV11-2 and TRBJ2-1, with TRBD2 identical over 13 bases. CDR3 DNA: TGTGCCAGCAGCGTACTAGCGGGAGGGCGTAATGAGCAGTTCTTC. It encodes CASSVLAGGRNEQFF.